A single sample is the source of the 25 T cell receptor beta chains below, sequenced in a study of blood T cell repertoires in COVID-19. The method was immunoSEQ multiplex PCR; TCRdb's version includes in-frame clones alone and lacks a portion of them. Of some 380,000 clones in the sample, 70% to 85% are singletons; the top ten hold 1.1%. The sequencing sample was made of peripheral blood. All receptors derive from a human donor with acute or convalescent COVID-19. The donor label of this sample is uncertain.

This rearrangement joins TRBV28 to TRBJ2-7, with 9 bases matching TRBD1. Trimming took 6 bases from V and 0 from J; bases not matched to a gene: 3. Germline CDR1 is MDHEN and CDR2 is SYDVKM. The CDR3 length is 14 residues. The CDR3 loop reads CASRGTGYSYEQYF. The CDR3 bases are TGTGCCAGCAGAGGGACAGGGTACTCCTACGAGCAGTACTTC.

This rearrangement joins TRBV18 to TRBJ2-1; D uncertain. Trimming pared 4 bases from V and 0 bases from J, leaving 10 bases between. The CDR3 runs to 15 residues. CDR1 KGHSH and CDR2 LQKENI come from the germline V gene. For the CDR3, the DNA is TGTGCCAGCTCACGGCCCCTCCCCTCCTACAATGAGCAGTTCTTC. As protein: CASSRPLPSYNEQFF.

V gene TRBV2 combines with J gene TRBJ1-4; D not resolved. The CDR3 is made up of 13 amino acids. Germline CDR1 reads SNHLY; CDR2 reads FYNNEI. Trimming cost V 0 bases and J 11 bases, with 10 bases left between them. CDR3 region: CASSEAGLPKLFF. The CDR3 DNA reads TGTGCCAGCAGTGAAGCTGGACTCCCGAAACTGTTTTTT. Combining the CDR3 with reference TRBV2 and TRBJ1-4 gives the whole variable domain EPEVTQTPSHQVTQMGQEVILRCVPISNHLYFYWYRQILGQKVEFLVSFYNNEISEKSEIFDDQFSVERPDGSNFTLKIRSTKLEDSAMYFCASSEAGLPKLFFGSGTQLSVL.

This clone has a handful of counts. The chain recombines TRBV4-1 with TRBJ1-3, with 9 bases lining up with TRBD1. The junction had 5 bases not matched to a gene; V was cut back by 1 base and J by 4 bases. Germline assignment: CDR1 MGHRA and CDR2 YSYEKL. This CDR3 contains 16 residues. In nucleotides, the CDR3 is TGCGCCAGCAGCCAAGGACAGGGGGTGACGGGAAACACCATATATTTT. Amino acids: CASSQGQGVTGNTIYF.

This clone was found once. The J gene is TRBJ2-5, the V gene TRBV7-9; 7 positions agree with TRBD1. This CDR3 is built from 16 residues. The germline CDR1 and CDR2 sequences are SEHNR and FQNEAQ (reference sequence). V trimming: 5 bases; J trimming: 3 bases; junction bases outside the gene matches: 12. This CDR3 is CASSLWSGTDKETQYF. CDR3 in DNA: TGTGCCAGCAGCCTTTGGTCCGGGACAGACAAAGAGACCCAGTACTTC.

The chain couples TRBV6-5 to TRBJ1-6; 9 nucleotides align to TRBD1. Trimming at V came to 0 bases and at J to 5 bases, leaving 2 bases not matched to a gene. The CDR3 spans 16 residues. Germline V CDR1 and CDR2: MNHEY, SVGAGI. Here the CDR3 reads CASSYSRTGDNSPLHF. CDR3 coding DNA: TGTGCCAGCAGTTACTCGAGGACAGGGGATAATTCACCCCTCCACTTT.

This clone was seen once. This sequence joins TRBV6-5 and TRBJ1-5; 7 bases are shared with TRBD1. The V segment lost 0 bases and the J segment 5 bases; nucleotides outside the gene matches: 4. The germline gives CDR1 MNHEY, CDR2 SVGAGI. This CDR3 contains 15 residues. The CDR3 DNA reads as TGTGCCAGCAGTTACTCCAACAGGGGATATCAGCCCCAGCATTTT. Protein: CASSYSNRGYQPQHF.

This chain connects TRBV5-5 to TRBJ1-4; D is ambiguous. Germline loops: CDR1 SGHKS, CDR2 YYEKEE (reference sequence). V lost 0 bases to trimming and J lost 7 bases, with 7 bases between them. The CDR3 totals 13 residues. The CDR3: CASSLAPSEKLFF. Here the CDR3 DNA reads TGTGCCAGCAGCTTGGCCCCTAGTGAAAAACTGTTTTTT.

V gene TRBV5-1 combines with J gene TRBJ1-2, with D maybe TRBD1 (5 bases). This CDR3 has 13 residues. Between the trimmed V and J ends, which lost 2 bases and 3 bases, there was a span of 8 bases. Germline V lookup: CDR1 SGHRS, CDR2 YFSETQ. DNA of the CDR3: TGCGCCAGCAGCTTAGGCAGGGACTATGGCTACACCTTC. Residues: CASSLGRDYGYTF.

The CDR3 DNA follows: TGTGCCAGCAGGGAGGGTCACATGAACACTGAAGCTTTCTTT. The encoded protein is CASREGHMNTEAFF. The chain recombines TRBV6-5 with TRBJ1-1; the D is unclear. This CDR3 spans 14 amino acids. V was cut by 6 bases and J by 0 bases, with 11 bases left in between. Germline V gives CDR1 MNHEY, CDR2 SVGAGI.

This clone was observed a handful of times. This CDR3 reads CASSYPIYYQPQHF. The CDR3 DNA sequence: TGTGCCAGCAGTTACCCTATCTATTATCAGCCCCAGCATTTT. V usage is TRBV6-5 and J usage is TRBJ1-5; no clear D gene. V lost 2 bases and J lost 5, with 10 bases in between. Germline lookup yields CDR1 MNHEY and CDR2 SVGAGI. The CDR3 totals 14 residues.

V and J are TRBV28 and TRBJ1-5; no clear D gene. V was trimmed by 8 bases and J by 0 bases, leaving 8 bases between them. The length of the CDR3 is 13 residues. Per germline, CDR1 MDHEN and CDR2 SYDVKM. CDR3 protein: CASWSPSNQPQHF. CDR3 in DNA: TGTGCCAGCTGGAGTCCTAGCAATCAGCCCCAGCATTTT.

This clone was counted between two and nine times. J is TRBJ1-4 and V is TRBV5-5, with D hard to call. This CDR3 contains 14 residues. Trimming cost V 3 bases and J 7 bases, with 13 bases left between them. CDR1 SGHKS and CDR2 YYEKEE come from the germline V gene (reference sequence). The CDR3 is CASSSTTRGEKLFF. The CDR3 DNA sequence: TGTGCCAGCAGCTCGACCACCAGAGGTGAAAAACTGTTTTTT.

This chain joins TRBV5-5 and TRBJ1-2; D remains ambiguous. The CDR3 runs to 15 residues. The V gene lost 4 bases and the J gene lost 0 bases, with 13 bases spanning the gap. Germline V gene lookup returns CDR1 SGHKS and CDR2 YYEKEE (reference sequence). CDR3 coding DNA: TGTGCCAGCAGCCCCGGAGGCAGTACTAACTATGGCTACACCTTC. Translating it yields CASSPGGSTNYGYTF.

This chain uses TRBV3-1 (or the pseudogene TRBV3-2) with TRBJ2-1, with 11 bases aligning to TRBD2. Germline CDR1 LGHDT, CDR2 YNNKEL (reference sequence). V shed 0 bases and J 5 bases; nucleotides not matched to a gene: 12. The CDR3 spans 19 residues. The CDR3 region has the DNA TGTGCCAGCAGCCAAGAACCGCCATTACTAGCGGGAGCGCACAATGAGCAGTTCTTC. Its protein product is CASSQEPPLLAGAHNEQFF.

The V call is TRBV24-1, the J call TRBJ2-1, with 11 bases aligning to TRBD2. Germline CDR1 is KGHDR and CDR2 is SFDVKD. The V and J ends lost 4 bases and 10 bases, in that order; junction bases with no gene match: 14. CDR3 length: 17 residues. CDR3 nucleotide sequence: TGTGCCACCAGTGACCACCAAATAGCGGGAGGGTCGGGGGAGCAGTTCTTC. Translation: CATSDHQIAGGSGEQFF.

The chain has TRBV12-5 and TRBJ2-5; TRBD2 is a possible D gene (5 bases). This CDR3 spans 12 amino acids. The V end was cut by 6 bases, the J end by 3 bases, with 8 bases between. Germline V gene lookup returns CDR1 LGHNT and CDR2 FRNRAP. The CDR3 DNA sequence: TGTGCTAGTGGACTAGTAAAAGAGACCCAGTACTTC. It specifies CASGLVKETQYF. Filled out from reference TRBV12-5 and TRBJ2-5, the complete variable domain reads DARVTQTPRHKVTEMGQEVTMRCQPILGHNTVFWYRQTMMQGLELLAYFRNRAPLDDSGMPKDRFSAEMPDATLATLKIQPSEPRDSAVYFCASGLVKETQYFGPGTRLLVL.

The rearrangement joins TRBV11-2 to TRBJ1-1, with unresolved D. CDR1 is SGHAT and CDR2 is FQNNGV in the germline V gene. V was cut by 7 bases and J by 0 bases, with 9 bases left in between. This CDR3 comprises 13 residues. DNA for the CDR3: TGTGCCAGCAAGGAGTTCATGAACACTGAAGCTTTCTTT. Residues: CASKEFMNTEAFF.

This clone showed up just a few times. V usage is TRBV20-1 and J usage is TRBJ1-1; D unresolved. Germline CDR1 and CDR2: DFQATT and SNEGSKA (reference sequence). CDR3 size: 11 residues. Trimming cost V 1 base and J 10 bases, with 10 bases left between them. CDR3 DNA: TGCAGTGCTAGAGTTGGCAGGCGAGCTTTCTTT. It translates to CSARVGRRAFF.

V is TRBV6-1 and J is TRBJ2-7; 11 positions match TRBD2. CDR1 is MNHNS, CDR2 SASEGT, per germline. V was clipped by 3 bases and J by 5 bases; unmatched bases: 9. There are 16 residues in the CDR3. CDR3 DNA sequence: TGTGCCAGCAGTGATATCCTGACTAGCGGGACGGACGAGCAGTACTTC. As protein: CASSDILTSGTDEQYF.

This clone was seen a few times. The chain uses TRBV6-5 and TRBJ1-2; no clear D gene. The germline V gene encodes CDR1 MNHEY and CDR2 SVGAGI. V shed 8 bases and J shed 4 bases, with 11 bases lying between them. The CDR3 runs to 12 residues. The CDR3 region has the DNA TGTGCCAGCGCCCGAGCGACCTATGGCTACACCTTC. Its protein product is CASARATYGYTF.

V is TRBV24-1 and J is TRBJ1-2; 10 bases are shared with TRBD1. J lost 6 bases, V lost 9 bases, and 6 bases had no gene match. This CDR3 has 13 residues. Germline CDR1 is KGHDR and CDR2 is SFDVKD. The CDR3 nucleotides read TGTGCCACCCCTGACAGGGGGCTAAATGGCTACACCTTC. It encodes CATPDRGLNGYTF.

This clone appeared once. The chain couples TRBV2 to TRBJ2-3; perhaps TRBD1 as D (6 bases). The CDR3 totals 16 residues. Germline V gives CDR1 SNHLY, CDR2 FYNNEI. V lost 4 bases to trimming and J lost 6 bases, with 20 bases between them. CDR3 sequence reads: CASSVGALPSGDTQYF. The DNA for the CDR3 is TGTGCCAGCAGTGTGGGGGCCCTTCCATCCGGGGATACGCAGTATTTT.

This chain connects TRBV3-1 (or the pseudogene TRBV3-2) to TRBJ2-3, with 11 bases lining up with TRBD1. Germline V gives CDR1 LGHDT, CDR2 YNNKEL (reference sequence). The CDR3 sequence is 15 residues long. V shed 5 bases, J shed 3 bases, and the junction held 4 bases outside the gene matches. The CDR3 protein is CASSRTGGKTDTQYF. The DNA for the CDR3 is TGTGCCAGCAGCAGGACAGGGGGCAAGACAGATACGCAGTATTTT.

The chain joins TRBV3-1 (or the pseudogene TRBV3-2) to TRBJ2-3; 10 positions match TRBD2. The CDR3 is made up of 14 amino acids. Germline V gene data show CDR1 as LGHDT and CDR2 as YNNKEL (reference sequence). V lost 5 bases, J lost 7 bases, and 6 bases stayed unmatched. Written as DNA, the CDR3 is TGTGCCAGCAGCAGGGCTAGCGGGGGCCATACGCAGTATTTT. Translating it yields CASSRASGGHTQYF.